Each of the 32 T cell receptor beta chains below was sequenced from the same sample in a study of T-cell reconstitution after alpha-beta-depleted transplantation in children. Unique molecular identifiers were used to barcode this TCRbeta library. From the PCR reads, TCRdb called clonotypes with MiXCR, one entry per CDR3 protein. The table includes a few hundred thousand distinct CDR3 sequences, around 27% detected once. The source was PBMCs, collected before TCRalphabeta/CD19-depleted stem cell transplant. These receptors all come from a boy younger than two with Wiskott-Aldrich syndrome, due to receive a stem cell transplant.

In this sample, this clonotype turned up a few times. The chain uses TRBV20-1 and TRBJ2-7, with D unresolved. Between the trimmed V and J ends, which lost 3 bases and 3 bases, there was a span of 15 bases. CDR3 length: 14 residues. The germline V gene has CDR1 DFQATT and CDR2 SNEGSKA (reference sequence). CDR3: CSASEARSGYEQYF. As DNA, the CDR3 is TGCAGTGCTAGTGAGGCCCGGAGTGGCTACGAGCAGTACTTC.

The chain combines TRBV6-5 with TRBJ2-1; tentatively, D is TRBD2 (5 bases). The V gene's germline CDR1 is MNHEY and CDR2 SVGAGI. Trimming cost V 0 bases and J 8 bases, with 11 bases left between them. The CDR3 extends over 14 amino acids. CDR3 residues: CASSYSWARDEQFF. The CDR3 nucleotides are TGTGCCAGCAGTTACTCGTGGGCGAGGGATGAGCAGTTCTTC.

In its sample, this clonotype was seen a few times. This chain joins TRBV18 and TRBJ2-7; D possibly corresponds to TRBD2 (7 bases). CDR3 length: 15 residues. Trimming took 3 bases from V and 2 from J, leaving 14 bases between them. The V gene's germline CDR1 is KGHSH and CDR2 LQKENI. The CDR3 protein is CASSPIQGGAYEQYF. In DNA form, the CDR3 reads TGTGCCAGCTCACCTATCCAAGGGGGGGCCTACGAGCAGTACTTC.

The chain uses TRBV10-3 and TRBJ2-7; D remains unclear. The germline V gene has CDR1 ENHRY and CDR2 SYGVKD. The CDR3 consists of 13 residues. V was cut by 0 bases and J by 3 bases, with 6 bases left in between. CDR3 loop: CAISESGSYEQYF. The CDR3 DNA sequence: TGTGCCATCAGTGAGTCGGGCAGCTACGAGCAGTACTTC.

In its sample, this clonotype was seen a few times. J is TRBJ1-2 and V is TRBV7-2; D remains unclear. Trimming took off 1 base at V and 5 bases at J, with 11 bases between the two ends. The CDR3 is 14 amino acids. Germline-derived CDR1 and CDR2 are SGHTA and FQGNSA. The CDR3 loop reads CASSLVVTAYGYTF. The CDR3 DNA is TGTGCCAGCAGCTTAGTCGTGACGGCTTATGGCTACACCTTC. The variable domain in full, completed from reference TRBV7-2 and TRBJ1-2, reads GAGVSQSPSNKVTEKGKDVELRCDPISGHTALYWYRQSLGQGLEFLIYFQGNSAPDKSGLPSDRFSAERTGGSVSTLTIQRTQQEDSAVYLCASSLVVTAYGYTFGSGTRLTVV.

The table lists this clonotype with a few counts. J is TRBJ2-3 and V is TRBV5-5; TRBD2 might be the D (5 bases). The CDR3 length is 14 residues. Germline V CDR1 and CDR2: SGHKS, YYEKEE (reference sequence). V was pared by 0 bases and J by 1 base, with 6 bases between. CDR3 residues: CASSLARGTDTQYF. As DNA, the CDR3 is TGTGCCAGCAGCTTGGCGCGGGGCACAGATACGCAGTATTTT.

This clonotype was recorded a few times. In nucleotides, the CDR3 is TGTGCCAGCAGTTACTCGAGTGAGGGGCTTGGGAATGAGCAGTTCTTC. It encodes CASSYSSEGLGNEQFF. The chain recombines TRBV6-5 with TRBJ2-1; TRBD1 or TRBD2 may be the D gene (5 bases each). The CDR3 contains 16 residues. V dropped 0 bases and J dropped 7 bases, with 16 bases sitting between them. The germline V gene has CDR1 MNHEY and CDR2 SVGAGI.

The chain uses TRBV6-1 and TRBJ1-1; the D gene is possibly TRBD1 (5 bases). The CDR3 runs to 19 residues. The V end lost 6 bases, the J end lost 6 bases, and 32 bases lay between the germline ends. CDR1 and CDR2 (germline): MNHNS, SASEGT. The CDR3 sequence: CASSPNPAGTFTGEAEAFF. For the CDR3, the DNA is TGTGCCAGCAGCCCCAATCCCGCCGGGACTTTCACCGGGGAAGCTGAAGCTTTCTTT.

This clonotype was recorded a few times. CDR3: CASSQGLNEQYF. The CDR3 bases are TGTGCCAGCAGCCAAGGGCTCAACGAGCAGTACTTC. The chain couples TRBV3-1 to TRBJ2-7, with no clear D. In germline, CDR1 is LGHDT, CDR2 YNNKEL (reference sequence). Trimming left V 1 base short and J 5 bases short, with 6 bases between. The CDR3 runs to 12 residues.

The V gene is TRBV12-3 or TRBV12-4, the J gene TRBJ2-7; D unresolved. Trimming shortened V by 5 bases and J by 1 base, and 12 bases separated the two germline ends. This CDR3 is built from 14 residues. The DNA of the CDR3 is TGTGCCAGCAGTGAATCCTCTTGGTCCTACGAGCAGTACTTC. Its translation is CASSESSWSYEQYF.

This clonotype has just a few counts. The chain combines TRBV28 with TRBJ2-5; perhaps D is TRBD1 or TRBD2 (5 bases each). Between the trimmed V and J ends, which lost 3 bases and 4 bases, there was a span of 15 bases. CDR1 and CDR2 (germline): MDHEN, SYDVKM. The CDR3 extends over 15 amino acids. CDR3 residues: CASSFTGTPRETQYF. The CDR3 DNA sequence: TGTGCCAGCAGTTTCACCGGGACCCCGAGAGAGACCCAGTACTTC.

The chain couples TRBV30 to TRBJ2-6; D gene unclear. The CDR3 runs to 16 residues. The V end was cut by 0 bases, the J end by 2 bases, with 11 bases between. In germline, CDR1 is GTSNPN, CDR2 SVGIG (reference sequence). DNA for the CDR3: TGTGCCTGGAGTGTGAGAGGTTTCACTGGGGCCAACGTCCTGACTTTC. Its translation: CAWSVRGFTGANVLTF.

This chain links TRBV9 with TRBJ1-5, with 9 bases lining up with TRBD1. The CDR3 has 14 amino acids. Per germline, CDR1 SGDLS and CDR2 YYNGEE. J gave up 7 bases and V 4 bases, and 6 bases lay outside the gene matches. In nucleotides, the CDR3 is TGTGCCAGCAGCCCTACAGGGGGCGGGCAGCCCCAGCATTTT. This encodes CASSPTGGGQPQHF.

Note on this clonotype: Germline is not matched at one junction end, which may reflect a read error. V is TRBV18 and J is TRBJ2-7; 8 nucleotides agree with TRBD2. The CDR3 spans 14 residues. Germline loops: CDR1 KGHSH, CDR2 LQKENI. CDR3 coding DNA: TGTTCCAGCTCCCCTTTAGCGGGACAAGGCGAGCAGTACTTC. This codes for CSSSPLAGQGEQYF. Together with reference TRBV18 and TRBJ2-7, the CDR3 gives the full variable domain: NAGVMQNPRHLVRRRGQEARLRCSPMKGHSHVYWYRQLPEEGLKFMVYLQKENIIDESGMPKERFSAEFPKEGPSILRIQQVVRGDSAAYFCSSSPLAGQGEQYFGPGTRLTVT.

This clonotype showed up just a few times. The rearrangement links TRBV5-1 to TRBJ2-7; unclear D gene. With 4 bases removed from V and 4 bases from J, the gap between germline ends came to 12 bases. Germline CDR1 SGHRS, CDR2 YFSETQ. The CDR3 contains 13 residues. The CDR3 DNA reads TGCGCCAGCAGCCCCCAAGCCCAATACGAGCAGTACTTC. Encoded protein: CASSPQAQYEQYF.

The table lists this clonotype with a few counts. CDR3 coding DNA: TGTGCCAGCAGCCGAAGGGGGGTCCCCTACGAGCAGTACTTC. This encodes CASSRRGVPYEQYF. This sequence joins TRBV5-6 and TRBJ2-7; possibly TRBD1 or TRBD2 for D (6 bases each). The CDR3 consists of 14 residues. V was clipped by 4 bases and J by 2 bases, with 13 bases between them. The germline CDR1 and CDR2 sequences are SGHDT and YYEEEE. Using reference TRBV5-6 and TRBJ2-7 for the parts outside the CDR3, the full variable domain is DAGVTQSPTHLIKTRGQQVTLRCSPKSGHDTVSWYQQALGQGPQFIFQYYEEEERQRGNFPDRFSGHQFPNYSSELNVNALLLGDSALYLCASSRRGVPYEQYFGPGTRLTVT.

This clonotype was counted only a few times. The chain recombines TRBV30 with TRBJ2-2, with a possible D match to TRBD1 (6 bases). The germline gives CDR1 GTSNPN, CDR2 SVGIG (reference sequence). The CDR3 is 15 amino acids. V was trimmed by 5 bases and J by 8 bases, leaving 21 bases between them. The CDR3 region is CAWGALGAGAGELFF. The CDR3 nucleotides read TGTGCCTGGGGCGCCCTCGGGGCAGGGGCAGGGGAGCTGTTTTTT.

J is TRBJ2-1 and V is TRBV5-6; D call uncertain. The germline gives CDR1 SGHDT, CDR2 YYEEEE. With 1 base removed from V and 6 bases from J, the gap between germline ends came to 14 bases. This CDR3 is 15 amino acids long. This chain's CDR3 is CASSLKGPVGNEQFF. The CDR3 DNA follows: TGTGCCAGCAGCTTGAAAGGGCCCGTCGGCAATGAGCAGTTCTTC.

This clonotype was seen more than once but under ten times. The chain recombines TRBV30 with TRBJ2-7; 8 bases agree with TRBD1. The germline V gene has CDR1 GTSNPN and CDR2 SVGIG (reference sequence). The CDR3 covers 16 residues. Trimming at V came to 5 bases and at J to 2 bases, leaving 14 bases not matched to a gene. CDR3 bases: TGTGCCTGGGCCCCACCGGTTATCAGGGGGCCCTACGAGCAGTACTTC. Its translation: CAWAPPVIRGPYEQYF.

The CDR3 sequence is CASSQDGTADTEAFF. DNA for the CDR3: TGTGCCAGCAGCCAAGATGGAACAGCGGACACTGAAGCTTTCTTT. The chain uses TRBV4-2 and TRBJ1-1; D gene uncertain. CDR1 and CDR2 (germline): LGHNA, YNFKEQ. The length of the CDR3 is 15 residues. The V and J ends lost 0 bases and 3 bases respectively, with 11 bases between them.

Here the CDR3 reads CASSQQGVPQHF. CDR3 nucleotides: TGTGCCAGCTCACAACAGGGAGTGCCCCAGCATTTT. The chain couples TRBV18 to TRBJ1-5, with D maybe TRBD1 (6 bases). Germline loops: CDR1 KGHSH, CDR2 LQKENI. V lost 4 bases to trimming and J lost 9 bases, with 10 bases between them. The CDR3 sequence is 12 residues long.

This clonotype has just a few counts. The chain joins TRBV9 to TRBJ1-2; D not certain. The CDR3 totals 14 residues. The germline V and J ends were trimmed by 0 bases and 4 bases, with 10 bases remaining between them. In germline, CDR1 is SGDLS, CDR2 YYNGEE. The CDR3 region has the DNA TGTGCCAGCAGCGTAGAGGGCACCGGCTATGGCTACACCTTC. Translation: CASSVEGTGYGYTF. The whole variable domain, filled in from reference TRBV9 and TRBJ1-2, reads DSGVTQTPKHLITATGQRVTLRCSPRSGDLSVYWYQQSLDQGLQFLIQYYNGEERAKGNILERFSAQQFPDLHSELNLSSLELGDSALYFCASSVEGTGYGYTFGSGTRLTVV.

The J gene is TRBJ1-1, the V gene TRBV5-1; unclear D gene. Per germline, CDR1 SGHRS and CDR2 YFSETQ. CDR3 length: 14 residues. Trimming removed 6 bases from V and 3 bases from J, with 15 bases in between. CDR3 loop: CASKGSSMHTEAFF. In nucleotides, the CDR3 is TGCGCCAGCAAGGGCAGCTCGATGCACACTGAAGCTTTCTTT.

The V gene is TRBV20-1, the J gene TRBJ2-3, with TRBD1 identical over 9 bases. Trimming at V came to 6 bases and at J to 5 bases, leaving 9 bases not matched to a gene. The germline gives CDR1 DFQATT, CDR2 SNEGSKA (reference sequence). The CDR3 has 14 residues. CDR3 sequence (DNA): TGCAGTGCGGGGACAGGGAGGCTTAGAGATACGCAGTATTTT. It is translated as CSAGTGRLRDTQYF.

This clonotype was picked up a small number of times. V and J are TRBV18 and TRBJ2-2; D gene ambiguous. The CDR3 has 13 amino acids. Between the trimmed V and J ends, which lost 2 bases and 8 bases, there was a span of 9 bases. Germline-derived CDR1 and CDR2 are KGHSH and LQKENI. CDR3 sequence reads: CASSPAGSGELFF. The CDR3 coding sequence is TGTGCCAGCTCACCAGCCGGATCAGGGGAGCTGTTTTTT.

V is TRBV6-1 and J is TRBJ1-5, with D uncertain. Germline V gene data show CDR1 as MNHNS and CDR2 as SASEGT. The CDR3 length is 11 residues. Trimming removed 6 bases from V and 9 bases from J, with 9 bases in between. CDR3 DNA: TGTGCCAGCAGCCGCAGTGCGCCCCAGCATTTT. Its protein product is CASSRSAPQHF.

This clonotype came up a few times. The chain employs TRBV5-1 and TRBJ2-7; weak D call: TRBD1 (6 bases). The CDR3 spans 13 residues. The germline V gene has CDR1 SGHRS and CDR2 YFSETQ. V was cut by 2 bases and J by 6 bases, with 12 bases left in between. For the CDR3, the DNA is TGCGCCAGCAGCTTACAGGGTACGGGCGAGCAGTACTTC. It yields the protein CASSLQGTGEQYF.

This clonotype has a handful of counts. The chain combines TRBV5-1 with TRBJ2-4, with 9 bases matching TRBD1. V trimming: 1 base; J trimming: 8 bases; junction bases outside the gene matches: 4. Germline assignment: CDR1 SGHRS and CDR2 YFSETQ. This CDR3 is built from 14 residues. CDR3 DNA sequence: TGCGCCAGCAGCTTGTCGACAGGGGGGGACATTCAGTACTTC. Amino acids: CASSLSTGGDIQYF.

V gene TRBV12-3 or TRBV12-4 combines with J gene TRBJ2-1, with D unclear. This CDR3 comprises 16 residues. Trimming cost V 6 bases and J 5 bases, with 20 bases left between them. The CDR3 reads CASSQITKRRHNEQFF. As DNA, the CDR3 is TGTGCCAGCAGCCAAATAACTAAACGACGACACAATGAGCAGTTCTTC.

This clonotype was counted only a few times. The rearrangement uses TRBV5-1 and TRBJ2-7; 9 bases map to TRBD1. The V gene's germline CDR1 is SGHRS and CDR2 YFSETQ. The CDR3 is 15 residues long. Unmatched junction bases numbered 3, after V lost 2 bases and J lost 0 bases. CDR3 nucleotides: TGCGCCAGCAGCTTAACAGGGGGCAGCTCCTACGAGCAGTACTTC. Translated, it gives CASSLTGGSSYEQYF.

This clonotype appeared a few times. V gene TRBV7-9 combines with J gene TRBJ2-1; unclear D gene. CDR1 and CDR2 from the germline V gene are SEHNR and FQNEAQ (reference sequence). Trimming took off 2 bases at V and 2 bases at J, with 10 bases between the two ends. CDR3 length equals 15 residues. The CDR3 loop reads CASSLTDAAYNEQFF. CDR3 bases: TGTGCCAGCAGCTTAACGGACGCGGCCTACAATGAGCAGTTCTTC. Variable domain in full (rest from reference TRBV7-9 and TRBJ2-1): DTGVSQNPRHKITKRGQNVTFRCDPISEHNRLYWYRQTLGQGPEFLTYFQNEAQLEKSRLLSDRFSAERPKGSFSTLEIQRTEQGDSAMYLCASSLTDAAYNEQFFGPGTRLTVL.

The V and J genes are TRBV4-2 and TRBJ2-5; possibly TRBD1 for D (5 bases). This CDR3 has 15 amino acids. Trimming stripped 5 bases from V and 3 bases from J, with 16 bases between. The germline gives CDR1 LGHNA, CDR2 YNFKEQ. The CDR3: CASSSRARAEETQYF. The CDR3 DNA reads TGTGCCAGCAGCTCCCGGGCCAGGGCGGAAGAGACCCAGTACTTC.